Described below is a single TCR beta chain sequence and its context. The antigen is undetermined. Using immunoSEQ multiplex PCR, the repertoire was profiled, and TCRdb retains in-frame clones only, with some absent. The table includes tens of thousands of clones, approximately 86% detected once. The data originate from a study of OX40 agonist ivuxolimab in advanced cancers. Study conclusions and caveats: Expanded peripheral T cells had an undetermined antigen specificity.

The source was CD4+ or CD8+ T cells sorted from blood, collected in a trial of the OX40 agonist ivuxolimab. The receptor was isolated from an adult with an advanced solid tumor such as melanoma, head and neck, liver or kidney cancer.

CDR3 sequence (DNA): TGTGCCAGCAGCCCTTTGGCCCATCGGAGGTGGCAGTTCTTC. It is translated as CASSPLAHRRWQFF. The chain employs TRBV5-8 and TRBJ2-1; D perhaps matches TRBD2 (5 bases). V gave up 4 bases and J gave up 12 bases, with 20 bases separating them. Germline assignment: CDR1 SGHTS and CDR2 YDEGEE. The CDR3 loop spans 14 amino acids.